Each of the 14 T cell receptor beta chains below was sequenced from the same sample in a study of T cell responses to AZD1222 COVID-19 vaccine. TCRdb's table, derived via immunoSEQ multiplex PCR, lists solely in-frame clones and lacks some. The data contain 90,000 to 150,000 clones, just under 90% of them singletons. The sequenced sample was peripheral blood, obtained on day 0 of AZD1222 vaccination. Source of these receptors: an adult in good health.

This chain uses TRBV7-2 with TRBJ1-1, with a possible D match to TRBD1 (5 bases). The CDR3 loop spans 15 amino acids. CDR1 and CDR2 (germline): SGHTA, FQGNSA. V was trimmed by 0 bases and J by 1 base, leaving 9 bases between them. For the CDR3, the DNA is TGTGCCAGCAGCTTAGCGGGACCCCGGAACACTGAAGCTTTCTTT. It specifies CASSLAGPRNTEAFF.

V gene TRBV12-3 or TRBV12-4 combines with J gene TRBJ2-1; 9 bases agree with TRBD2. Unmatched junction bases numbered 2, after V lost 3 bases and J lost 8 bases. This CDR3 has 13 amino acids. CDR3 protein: CASSFSGRYEQFF. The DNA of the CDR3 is TGTGCCAGCAGTTTCAGCGGGAGGTATGAGCAGTTCTTC.

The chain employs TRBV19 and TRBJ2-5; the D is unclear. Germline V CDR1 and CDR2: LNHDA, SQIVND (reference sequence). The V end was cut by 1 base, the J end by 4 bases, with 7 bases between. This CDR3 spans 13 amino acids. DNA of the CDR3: TGTGCCAGTAGTATAGCTGCGGTAGAGACCCAGTACTTC. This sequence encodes CASSIAAVETQYF.

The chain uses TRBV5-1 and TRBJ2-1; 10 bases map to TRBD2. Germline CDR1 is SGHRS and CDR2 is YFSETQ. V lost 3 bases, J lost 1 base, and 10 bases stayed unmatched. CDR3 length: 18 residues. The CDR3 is CASSSRAVAGGSYNEQFF. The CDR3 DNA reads TGCGCCAGCAGCTCCAGGGCCGTAGCGGGGGGTTCCTACAATGAGCAGTTCTTC.

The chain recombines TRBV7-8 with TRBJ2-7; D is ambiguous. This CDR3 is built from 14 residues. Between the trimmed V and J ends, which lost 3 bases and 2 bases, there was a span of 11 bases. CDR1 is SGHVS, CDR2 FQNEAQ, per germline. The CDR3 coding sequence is TGTGCCAGCAGCTTTAGTATAGCTCCCTACGAGCAGTACTTC. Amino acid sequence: CASSFSIAPYEQYF.

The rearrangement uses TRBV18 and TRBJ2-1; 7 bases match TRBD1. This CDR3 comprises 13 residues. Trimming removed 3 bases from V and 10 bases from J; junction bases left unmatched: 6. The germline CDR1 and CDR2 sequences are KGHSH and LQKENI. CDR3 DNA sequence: TGTGCCAGCTCACCCGACAGGGATGGGGAGCAGTTCTTC. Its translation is CASSPDRDGEQFF. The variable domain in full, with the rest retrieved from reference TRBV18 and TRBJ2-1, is NAGVMQNPRHLVRRRGQEARLRCSPMKGHSHVYWYRQLPEEGLKFMVYLQKENIIDESGMPKERFSAEFPKEGPSILRIQQVVRGDSAAYFCASSPDRDGEQFFGPGTRLTVL.

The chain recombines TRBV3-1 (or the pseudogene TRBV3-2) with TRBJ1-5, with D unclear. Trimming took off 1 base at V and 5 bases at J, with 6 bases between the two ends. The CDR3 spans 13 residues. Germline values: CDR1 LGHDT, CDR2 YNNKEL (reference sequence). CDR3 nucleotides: TGTGCCAGCAGCCAAGGGCTTGATCAGCCCCAGCATTTT. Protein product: CASSQGLDQPQHF.

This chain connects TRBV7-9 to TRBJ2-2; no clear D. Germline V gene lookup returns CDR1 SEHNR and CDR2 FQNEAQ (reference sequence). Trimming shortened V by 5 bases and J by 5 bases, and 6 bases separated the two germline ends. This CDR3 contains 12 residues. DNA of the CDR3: TGTGCCAGCAGCCCTATTACCGGGGAGCTGTTTTTT. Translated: CASSPITGELFF.

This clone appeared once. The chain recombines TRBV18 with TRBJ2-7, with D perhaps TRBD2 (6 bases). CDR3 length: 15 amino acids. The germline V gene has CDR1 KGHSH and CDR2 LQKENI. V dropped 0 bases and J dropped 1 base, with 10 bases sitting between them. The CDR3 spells CASSPPGRSSYEQYF. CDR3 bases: TGTGCCAGCTCACCACCCGGGAGATCATCCTACGAGCAGTACTTC.

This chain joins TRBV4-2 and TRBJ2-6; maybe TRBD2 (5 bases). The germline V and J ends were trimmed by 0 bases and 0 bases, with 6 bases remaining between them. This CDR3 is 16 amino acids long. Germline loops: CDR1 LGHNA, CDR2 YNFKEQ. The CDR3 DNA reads TGTGCCAGCAGCCAAGATACTAGCTCTGGGGCCAACGTCCTGACTTTC. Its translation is CASSQDTSSGANVLTF.

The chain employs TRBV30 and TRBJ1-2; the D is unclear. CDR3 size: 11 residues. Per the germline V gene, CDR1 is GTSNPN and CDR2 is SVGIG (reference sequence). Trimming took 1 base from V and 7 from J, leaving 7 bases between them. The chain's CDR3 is CAWSEKGGYTF. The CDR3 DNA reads TGTGCCTGGAGTGAGAAGGGTGGCTACACCTTC.

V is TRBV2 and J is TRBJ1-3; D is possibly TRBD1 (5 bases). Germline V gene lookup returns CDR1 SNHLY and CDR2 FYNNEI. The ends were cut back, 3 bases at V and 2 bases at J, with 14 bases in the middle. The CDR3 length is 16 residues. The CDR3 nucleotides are TGTGCCAGCAGTGATGACGGGGGGTTAGCTGGAAACACCATATATTTT. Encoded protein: CASSDDGGLAGNTIYF.

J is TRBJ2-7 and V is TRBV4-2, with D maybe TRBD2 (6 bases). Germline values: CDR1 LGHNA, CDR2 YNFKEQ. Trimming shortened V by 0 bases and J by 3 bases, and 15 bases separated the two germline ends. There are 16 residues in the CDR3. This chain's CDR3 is CASSQDFGGADYEQYF. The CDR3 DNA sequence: TGTGCCAGCAGCCAAGATTTCGGCGGGGCTGACTACGAGCAGTACTTC.

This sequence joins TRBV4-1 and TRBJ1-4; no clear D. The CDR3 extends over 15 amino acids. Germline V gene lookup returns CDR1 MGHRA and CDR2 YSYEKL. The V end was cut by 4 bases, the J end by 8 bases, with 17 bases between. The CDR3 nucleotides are TGCGCCAGCAGCCCCCGGGAGGCGGGAAGGGAAAAACTGTTTTTT. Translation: CASSPREAGREKLFF.